The clone carrying this T cell receptor (beta chain) was detected only a few times. One entry per CDR3 protein, called by TCRdb with MiXCR from the 5' RACE reads. The sample yields approximately 550,000 distinct CDR3 sequences, around 22% seen once. The entry originates in a study of identical twins. Germline values: CDR1 SGDLS, CDR2 YYNGEE. V was shortened by 3 bases and J by 0 bases, with 24 bases between the two germline ends. The CDR3 length is 20 residues. These same records also appear under a second study, on yellow fever vaccine responses in identical twins.

Sample: CD4+ T cells sorted from blood. The chain combines TRBV9 with TRBJ2-2, with D maybe TRBD2 (6 bases). The receptor was isolated from a woman younger than 35 in good health. CDR3 protein: CASSDKSSSAILPNTGELFF. The CDR3 bases are TGTGCCAGCAGCGATAAGTCCTCTAGCGCGATACTACCGAACACCGGGGAGCTGTTTTTT.